The sequence of this T cell receptor beta chain was determined in a study of PD-L1 blockade in urothelial cancer. Amplified housekeeping genes were used to measure how much FFPE tumor DNA there was. TCRdb's table, derived via immunoSEQ multiplex PCR, lists solely in-frame clones and lacks some. Of approximately 35,000 clones listed, just over 35% are singletons. Trimming removed 6 bases at V and 2 bases at J, with 7 bases between. CDR1 is MNHGY, CDR2 SAAAGT, per germline. The CDR3 contains 13 residues. The chain uses TRBV6-8 and TRBJ2-2; D remains unclear. The sequence was collected from a man in his sixties with urothelial cancer. The input for sequencing was tumor tissue, taken before atezolizumab (anti-PD-L1) treatment. DNA for the CDR3: TGTGCCAGCAGCTCCCATAACACCGGGGAGCTGTTTTTT. Its protein is CASSSHNTGELFF.